The rows below give T cell receptor beta chains drawn from one sample of a study of CD8 T cells in Susac syndrome. MiXCR, run by TCRdb on the immunoSEQ multiplex PCR reads, gives a single entry per CDR3 protein. Of about 300,000 distinct CDR3 sequences in the sample, approximately 85% were seen once. The specimen was CD8+ T cells from PBMCs. These receptors all come from a human donor with multiple sclerosis. Each CDR3 is given with its conserved first and last residue. D genes are given only for firm matches. Clone size is given for some rows only: seen once, a few or many times, or a class if the clone is expanded.

J,D,size,V,CDR3,DNA
TRBJ2-2,TRBD2,.,TRBV6-2/TRBV6-3,CAIDGGTRTGELFF,TGTGCCATTGACGGGGGGACTAGAACCGGGGAGCTGTTTTTT
TRBJ1-2,.,.,TRBV13,CASSLARSVYGYTF,TGTGCCAGCAGCTTAGCGCGCAGTGTATATGGCTACACCTTC
TRBJ2-7,TRBD2,.,TRBV29-1,CSVEDTSGRPYEQYF,TGCAGCGTTGAAGATACAAGCGGGAGGCCCTACGAGCAGTACTTC
TRBJ2-1,.,.,TRBV28,CASSLEQPAHNEQFF,TGTGCCAGCAGCCTGGAGCAGCCGGCGCACAATGAGCAGTTCTTC
TRBJ2-1,TRBD2,.,TRBV25-1,CASSEWVAGHTFNEQFF,TGTGCCAGCAGTGAATGGGTAGCGGGACACACTTTCAATGAGCAGTTCTTC
TRBJ1-1,TRBD1,.,TRBV19,CASSPDRWDTEAFF,TGTGCCAGTAGTCCGGACAGGTGGGACACTGAAGCTTTCTTT
TRBJ1-1,.,once,TRBV28,CASSLVVLSEAFF,TGTGCCAGCAGTTTAGTTGTGCTCTCTGAAGCTTTCTTT
TRBJ2-3,TRBD1,.,TRBV7-9,CASRPQNRDRYTDTQYF,TGTGCCAGCAGGCCCCAAAACCGGGACAGATACACAGATACGCAGTATTTT
TRBJ1-1,TRBD1,.,TRBV19,CASAPGQGRTEAFF,TGTGCCAGTGCGCCGGGACAGGGTCGCACTGAAGCTTTCTTT
TRBJ2-3,.,once,TRBV4-3,CASSQEGAASTDTQYF,TGCGCCAGCAGCCAAGAGGGAGCGGCTAGCACAGATACGCAGTATTTT
TRBJ1-2,.,.,TRBV6-1,CASSHGGSYGYTF,TGTGCCAGCAGCCACGGGGGATCCTATGGCTACACCTTC
TRBJ1-1,.,.,TRBV9,CASSVGGRRTEAFF,TGTGCCAGCAGCGTAGGAGGACGGAGGACTGAAGCTTTCTTT
TRBJ1-4,.,.,TRBV5-6,CASSARDVTATNEKLFF,TGTGCCAGCAGCGCCCGGGACGTTACGGCAACTAATGAAAAACTGTTTTTT
TRBJ2-5,TRBD2,.,TRBV2,CASSLGLASAETQYF,TGTGCCAGCAGTCTGGGACTAGCGTCCGCAGAGACCCAGTACTTC
TRBJ2-7,.,.,TRBV30,CAWSLGLYEQYF,TGTGCCTGGAGTCTCGGGCTTTACGAGCAGTACTTC
TRBJ1-2,TRBD1,few,TRBV19,CASSPRDRDGYTF,TGTGCCAGTAGTCCCCGGGACAGGGATGGCTACACCTTC
TRBJ2-7,TRBD2,.,TRBV6-2/TRBV6-3,CASSYPRDRPGLALSYEQYF,TGTGCCAGCAGTTACCCCCGGGACCGACCCGGACTAGCGCTCTCCTACGAGCAGTACTTC
TRBJ2-3,.,.,TRBV30,CAWSEGRGDTQYF,TGTGCCTGGAGTGAGGGCCGGGGAGATACGCAGTATTTT
TRBJ1-3,.,.,TRBV7-2,CASSQGNSGNTIYF,TGTGCCAGCAGCCAAGGAAACTCTGGAAACACCATATATTTT
TRBJ2-2,.,.,TRBV4-2,CASSQVRKLWPADTGELFF,TGTGCCAGCAGCCAAGTGCGGAAGCTTTGGCCAGCGGACACCGGGGAGCTGTTTTTT
TRBJ1-4,.,.,TRBV28,CASSNPPGGNEKLFF,TGTGCCAGCAGTAACCCCCCTGGGGGTAATGAAAAACTGTTTTTT
TRBJ2-1,TRBD2,.,TRBV4-3,CASSQESAGGYNEQFF,TGCGCCAGCAGCCAAGAATCAGCGGGAGGCTACAATGAGCAGTTCTTC
TRBJ2-1,TRBD2,once,TRBV6-2/TRBV6-3,CASSYDGETSGNEQFF,TGTGCCAGCAGTTACGATGGAGAAACTAGCGGCAATGAGCAGTTCTTC
TRBJ2-7,.,.,TRBV12-3/TRBV12-4,CASSLDAYSYEQYF,TGTGCCAGCAGTCTCGACGCCTACTCCTACGAGCAGTACTTC
TRBJ1-1,.,.,TRBV5-1,CATPFGPLDFYTEAFF,TGCGCCACCCCATTCGGACCGCTGGATTTCTATACTGAAGCTTTCTTT
TRBJ2-7,TRBD2,.,TRBV7-8,CASSLVSGTKPYEQYF,TGTGCCAGCAGCTTAGTGAGCGGGACGAAACCCTACGAGCAGTACTTC
TRBJ1-1,.,.,TRBV5-6,CASRQGVIGNVNTEAFF,TGTGCCAGCAGACAAGGGGTAATTGGGAACGTGAACACTGAAGCTTTCTTT
TRBJ2-3,TRBD2,.,TRBV4-1,CASSHASGSIDTQYF,TGCGCCAGCAGCCATGCAAGCGGGAGTATAGATACGCAGTATTTT
TRBJ2-1,.,.,TRBV5-6,CASSSSGQRPYNEQFF,TGTGCCAGCAGCTCCTCAGGACAGAGGCCCTACAATGAGCAGTTCTTC
TRBJ1-5,.,.,TRBV7-9,CASSLGRSTDSNQPQHF,TGTGCCAGCAGCTTAGGACGGAGCACCGATAGCAATCAGCCCCAGCATTTT
TRBJ1-2,TRBD1,.,TRBV6-2/TRBV6-3,CASSFEDRDYGYTF,TGTGCCAGCAGTTTCGAAGACAGGGACTATGGCTACACCTTC
TRBJ2-1,.,.,TRBV7-9,CASSSDQASRSYNEQFF,TGTGCCAGCAGCTCTGATCAGGCGAGCCGCTCCTACAATGAGCAGTTCTTC
TRBJ2-3,TRBD2,.,TRBV27,CASSLNAGVAGIDTQYF,TGTGCCAGCAGTTTAAACGCCGGGGTAGCGGGCATAGATACGCAGTATTTT
TRBJ2-3,TRBD2,.,TRBV3-1,CASSQDEWSSGAPAGRDTQYF,TGTGCCAGCAGCCAAGATGAGTGGAGTAGCGGCGCCCCAGCGGGGCGGGATACGCAGTATTTT
TRBJ2-7,.,.,TRBV14,CASSQEAGWPYEQYF,TGTGCCAGCAGCCAAGAGGCGGGATGGCCCTACGAGCAGTACTTC
TRBJ2-1,.,.,TRBV28,CASSLQDRNNEQFF,TGTGCCAGCAGTTTACAAGACAGAAACAATGAGCAGTTCTTC
TRBJ2-3,TRBD2,.,TRBV5-6,CASSLGSSGRVTDTQYF,TGTGCCAGCAGCTTGGGTTCTAGCGGGAGGGTCACAGATACGCAGTATTTT
TRBJ2-5,TRBD2,.,TRBV4-3,CASSQDLWASGSETQYF,TGCGCCAGCAGCCAAGATCTATGGGCTAGCGGGAGTGAGACCCAGTACTTC
TRBJ2-2,.,.,TRBV14,CASSQVPGELFF,TGTGCCAGCAGCCAAGTCCCCGGGGAGCTGTTTTTT
TRBJ2-7,.,.,TRBV30,CAWSLSVEQYF,TGTGCCTGGAGCCTCTCAGTCGAGCAGTACTTC
TRBJ1-1,.,.,TRBV19,CASRFNMANTEAFF,TGTGCCAGTAGATTCAATATGGCCAACACTGAAGCTTTCTTT
TRBJ1-5,.,.,TRBV2,CASSDFSDSIYQPQHF,TGTGCCAGCAGTGACTTTTCGGACAGTATATATCAGCCCCAGCATTTT
TRBJ1-1,.,.,TRBV6-1,CASSPDAGHRYTEAFF,TGTGCCAGCAGCCCAGACGCGGGACACCGGTACACTGAAGCTTTCTTT
TRBJ2-3,.,.,TRBV12-3/TRBV12-4,CASSFVPIATGTDTQYF,TGTGCCAGCAGTTTCGTCCCTATAGCGACTGGCACAGATACGCAGTATTTT
TRBJ1-1,.,.,TRBV5-4,CASSHKEGVGTEAFF,TGTGCCAGCAGCCACAAGGAGGGGGTAGGGACTGAAGCTTTCTTT
TRBJ2-7,.,.,TRBV15,CATSREASGSYEQYF,TGTGCCACCAGCAGAGAGGCCTCTGGATCCTACGAGCAGTACTTC
TRBJ2-7,TRBD2,.,TRBV27,CASGSLAGGVHEQYF,TGTGCCAGCGGATCTTTAGCGGGAGGGGTCCACGAGCAGTACTTC
TRBJ2-1,TRBD2,once,TRBV29-1,CSGGVGAGGHPNEQFF,TGCAGCGGGGGGGTGGGAGCGGGAGGGCATCCAAATGAGCAGTTCTTC
TRBJ2-3,.,.,TRBV4-2,CASSQASTDTQYF,TGTGCCAGCAGCCAAGCAAGCACAGATACGCAGTATTTT
TRBJ2-3,.,.,TRBV15,CATSRVNTDTQYF,TGTGCCACCAGCAGAGTTAACACAGATACGCAGTATTTT
TRBJ2-5,.,.,TRBV25-1,CASSATGYGTQYF,TGTGCCAGCAGCGCCACAGGCTATGGGACCCAGTACTTC
TRBJ1-5,.,.,TRBV4-3,CASSQDLGDQPQHF,TGCGCCAGCAGCCAAGACCTTGGAGATCAGCCCCAGCATTTT
TRBJ2-1,.,once,TRBV3-1,CASSPLTVVDEQFF,TGTGCCAGCAGCCCGTTAACGGTGGTGGATGAGCAGTTCTTC
TRBJ2-1,.,.,TRBV27,CASSLFGIYNEQFF,TGTGCCAGCAGTTTATTCGGAATATACAATGAGCAGTTCTTC
TRBJ2-2,TRBD2,.,TRBV28,CASSFPLAGGPRSNTGELFF,TGTGCCAGCTCCTTCCCACTAGCGGGAGGGCCTCGGTCGAACACCGGGGAGCTGTTTTTT
TRBJ1-2,TRBD1,.,TRBV7-4,CASSLVVGETGQGLNYGYTF,TGTGCCAGCAGCTTAGTCGTGGGTGAGACCGGACAGGGCCTGAACTATGGCTACACCTTC
TRBJ1-1,.,.,TRBV19,CASSMGMNTEAFF,TGTGCCAGTAGTATGGGGATGAACACTGAAGCTTTCTTT
TRBJ1-5,TRBD1,.,TRBV27,CASRQGSALSNQPQHF,TGTGCCAGCAGACAGGGGAGCGCCCTTAGCAATCAGCCCCAGCATTTT
TRBJ1-2,TRBD1,few,TRBV13,CASSYKATGALYGYTF,TGTGCCAGCAGCTACAAAGCGACAGGGGCCCTCTATGGCTACACCTTC
TRBJ1-5,TRBD1,.,TRBV7-9,CASSRDRVPQPQHF,TGTGCCAGCAGCCGCGACAGGGTACCTCAGCCCCAGCATTTT